A single count supports the clone carrying this T cell receptor beta chain. Its antigen remains unknown. The sample belongs to a study of T cell responses to AZD1222 COVID-19 vaccine. Study as a whole: Second-dose groups at about 4 or about 12 weeks were pooled.

Study-level findings and limits: It was only a handful of AZD1222 recipients who were seropositive at baseline.

Measured with immunoSEQ multiplex PCR; TCRdb has only the in-frame clones, and not every one. The sample holds approximately 100,000 clones, 89% seen once. Sequences were derived from peripheral blood, sampled on day 0 of AZD1222 vaccination. The receptor's source is an adult in good health.

CDR3 nucleotide sequence: TGTGCCAGCAGTTACACGGGGGTTGGCACTGAAGCTTTCTTT. Residues: CASSYTGVGTEAFF. The rearrangement uses TRBV6-5 and TRBJ1-1, with a possible D match to TRBD1 (5 bases). The V gene's germline CDR1 is MNHEY and CDR2 SVGAGI. V was pared by 2 bases and J by 4 bases, with 11 bases between. CDR3 length equals 14 residues.